The table lists the clone carrying this TCR beta chain with many counts. Its antigen is undetermined. The data originate from a study of breast tumors, draining lymph nodes, adjacent tissues. Points from the study as a whole: Data fit most tumor T cells coming from lymph node, expanding in tumor. Tumors had less TCR diversity than lymph nodes, more than nontumor tissue.

Per the germline V gene, CDR1 is MGHRA and CDR2 is YSYEKL. The CDR3 contains 17 residues. J lost 2 bases, V lost 0 bases, and 6 bases had no gene match. TCRdb called the multiplex PCR reads again in MiXCR, with one record for every CDR3 protein. The sample has around 130,000 distinct CDR3 sequences, over 20% seen once. Breast cancer patients provided tissue from their axillary draining lymph nodes. The sequence came from a female donor with breast cancer. Some clones in this sample may be carry-over from other donors' samples. V is TRBV4-1 and J is TRBJ2-3, with TRBD2 matching 9 bases. The sequencing sample was made of axillary lymph node tissue. CDR3 DNA sequence: TGCGCCAGCAGCCAAGAGTACCTAGCGGGAACCACAGATACGCAGTATTTT. Its translation is CASSQEYLAGTTDTQYF.